The clone carrying this TCR beta chain was counted only a few times. What it binds is unknown. These data originate in a study of T-cell memory formation after mild COVID-19. About the study: Clustering of TCRs was largely donor specific. Study conclusions and caveats: Cross-reactive memory appears to have joined, as suggested by some responding clones showing up in pre-infection memory. Among clones contracting day 15 to 85, CD4/CD8 was balanced, whereas later expanders leaned CD4+.

TCR alpha and TCR beta cDNA libraries with sample barcodes and UMIs came from 5'RACE using constant-segment primers. A single record per CDR3 protein comes from TCRdb applying MiXCR to the 5' RACE reads. The top ten clones hold 20% to 25% of a sample with 250,000 to 300,000 distinct CDR3 sequences, 15% to 20% of them seen once. Looked up from germline, CDR1 is LGHDT and CDR2 is YNNKEL (reference sequence). Between the trimmed V and J ends, which lost 1 base and 11 bases, there was a span of 11 bases. There are 12 residues in the CDR3. This TCR derives from a man in his late teens or twenties who had mild COVID-19 (a few samples of this study predate the infection). Cell type and time point are not known. The specimen was PBMCs or a T cell subset sorted from them (not recorded which). The chain uses TRBV3-1 and TRBJ1-1; D call uncertain. CDR3 protein: CASSQGDGSAFF. Here the CDR3 DNA reads TGTGCCAGCAGCCAAGGGGATGGGAGTGCTTTCTTT.